Following are 3 T cell receptor beta chains from one sample sequenced in a study of a mutant IDH1 vaccine in newly diagnosed glioma. Data came from immunoSEQ multiplex PCR; TCRdb stores just in-frame clones and leaves some out. The sample carries about 50,000 clones, approximately 84% recorded once. Regarding time point: week 47, end of study. One vaccine dose held 300 ug of mutant IDH1 20-mer peptide and came with topical imiquimod. No antigen is known for these receptors. The input for sequencing was PBMCs, taken from a glioma patient whose treatment included an IDH1 peptide vaccine. The receptors stem from a woman aged 25-40 years with glioma. Some clones in this sample may be carry-over from other donors' samples.

This clone is large by share. This rearrangement joins TRBV10-1 to TRBJ2-7; D may correspond to TRBD1 or TRBD2 (5 bases each). Trimming left V 7 bases short and J 5 bases short, with 33 bases between. Germline assignment: CDR1 WNHNN and CDR2 SYGVQD (reference sequence). The CDR3 extends over 19 amino acids. The CDR3 DNA reads as TGCGCCAGCATTAACCGGGACCGCCATAACAGCCGAAATAGGAACGAGCAGTACTTC. Translation: CASINRDRHNSRNRNEQYF.

This chain's CDR3 is CASSSVYGDRVYF. CDR3 DNA: TGTGCCAGCAGCTCGGTATACGGGGACAGGGTTTACTTC. The chain carries TRBV5-8 and TRBJ2-7, with 9 bases fitting TRBD1. The CDR3 contains 13 residues. Trimming took 3 bases from V and 13 from J; bases not matched to a gene: 11. The germline gives CDR1 SGHTS, CDR2 YDEGEE.

Worth noting for this clone: The same CDR3 is also encoded by other DNA sequences in this sample. The chain recombines TRBV19 with TRBJ1-2, with 8 nucleotides matching TRBD1. This CDR3 is 15 amino acids long. CDR1 LNHDA and CDR2 SQIVND come from the germline V gene (reference sequence). The J segment lost 2 bases and the V segment lost 4 bases, leaving 6 bases of the junction unmatched. The CDR3: CASSTQDRGNYGYTF. For the CDR3, the DNA is TGTGCCAGTAGTACCCAAGACAGGGGAAACTATGGCTACACCTTC. The full variable domain, completed using reference TRBV19 and TRBJ1-2, is DGGITQSPKYLFRKEGQNVTLSCEQNLNHDAMYWYRQDPGQGLRLIYYSQIVNDFQKGDIAEGYSVSREKKESFPLTVTSAQKNPTAFYLCASSTQDRGNYGYTFGSGTRLTVV.